These 8 T cell receptor beta chains came from one sample sequenced in a study of cytomegalovirus exposure and HLA in healthy donors. The PCR made use of 60 Vbeta and 13 Jbeta primers. TCRdb keeps only in-frame clones here, not all; method: immunoSEQ multiplex PCR. Of some 97,000 clones listed, roughly four fifths are singletons. The sequencing sample was made of PBMCs. Receptor source: a male donor in good health and CMV-seropositive.

About this clone itself: Germline is not matched at one junction end, which may reflect a read error. The genes are TRBV7-7 and TRBJ2-5; TRBD1 is a possible D gene (6 bases). The germline V gene encodes CDR1 SSHAT and CDR2 FNYEAQ (reference sequence). CDR3 length: 13 residues. The CDR3 DNA follows: TGTGCTAGCAGCTCCGACAGGCAAGAGACCCAGTACTTC. It encodes CASSSDRQETQYF.

The chain recombines TRBV30 with TRBJ1-5; maybe TRBD1 (6 bases). The ends were cut back, 1 base at V and 11 bases at J, with 18 bases in the middle. Germline values: CDR1 GTSNPN, CDR2 SVGIG (reference sequence). The CDR3 extends over 14 amino acids. DNA for the CDR3: TGTGCCTGGAGTGGGGACGAGGGGGTTGGGGCCCAGCATTTT. Protein sequence: CAWSGDEGVGAQHF.

This clone was counted a few times. The V and J genes are TRBV6-1 and TRBJ1-5, with 7 nucleotides matching TRBD1. This CDR3 has 15 residues. The trim removed 6 bases at V and 8 bases at J, leaving 13 bases unmatched. CDR1 is MNHNS, CDR2 SASEGT, per germline. The CDR3 protein is CASSSGRQGGKPQHF. The CDR3, as DNA: TGTGCCAGCAGCAGTGGGAGACAGGGAGGCAAGCCCCAGCATTTT.

The V and J genes are TRBV7-9 and TRBJ1-1; D ambiguous. The germline V and J ends were trimmed by 1 base and 5 bases, with 11 bases remaining between them. The CDR3 is 14 residues long. Germline CDR1 SEHNR, CDR2 FQNEAQ (reference sequence). The CDR3 DNA reads TGTGCCAGCAGCTTAGTATTGAGGGAAACTGAAGCTTTCTTT. Protein sequence: CASSLVLRETEAFF.

V is TRBV7-3 and J is TRBJ2-2, with D unclear. CDR3 length: 15 residues. Per the germline V gene, CDR1 is SGHTA and CDR2 is FQGTGA. V lost 5 bases to trimming and J lost 1 base, with 11 bases between them. The chain's CDR3 is CASSRVVQNTGELFF. The CDR3 DNA sequence: TGTGCCAGCAGCCGCGTGGTGCAGAACACCGGGGAGCTGTTTTTT.

The rearrangement joins TRBV30 to TRBJ1-1; TRBD1 agrees at 7 bases. This CDR3 has 14 residues. Per germline, CDR1 GTSNPN and CDR2 SVGIG (reference sequence). V lost 3 bases and J lost 5; bases outside the gene matches: 9. The chain's CDR3 is CAWSVKGARTEAFF. The CDR3 DNA is TGTGCCTGGAGCGTCAAGGGGGCTCGGACTGAAGCTTTCTTT.

The chain is built from TRBV11-2 and TRBJ2-2; D is possibly TRBD2 (5 bases). The CDR3 length is 14 residues. V was pared by 5 bases and J by 7 bases, with 14 bases between. The germline CDR1 and CDR2 sequences are SGHAT and FQNNGV. Written as DNA, the CDR3 is TGTGCCAGCAGCCCCACCGGGGAAATCGGGGAGCTGTTTTTT. The encoded protein is CASSPTGEIGELFF.

This chain joins TRBV2 and TRBJ2-5; 10 nucleotides align to TRBD2. The CDR3 totals 15 residues. Losses at the gene ends were 4 bases for V and 1 base for J; bases not matched to a gene: 3. The V gene's germline CDR1 is SNHLY and CDR2 FYNNEI. The chain's CDR3 is CASSVLAGGQETQYF. Here the CDR3 DNA reads TGTGCCAGCAGTGTGTTAGCGGGGGGCCAAGAGACCCAGTACTTC.